The 21 T cell receptor beta chains in this list originate from one sample, sequenced in a study of blood T cell repertoires in COVID-19. The table came from immunoSEQ multiplex PCR; TCRdb's copy has only in-frame clones and leaves some out. The data contain approximately 280,000 clones, approximately 85% of them singletons. Sequenced sample: peripheral blood. The receptors stem from a man aged 50 to 59 with active or convalescent COVID-19.

The J gene is TRBJ2-3, the V gene TRBV6-5, with TRBD2 matching 7 bases. Germline V gene sequence: CDR1 MNHEY, CDR2 SVGAGI. The V segment lost 7 bases and the J segment 0 bases; nucleotides outside the gene matches: 7. The CDR3 consists of 15 residues. The CDR3 region has the DNA TGTGCCAGCAAGTACAGCGGGAAAAGCACAGATACGCAGTATTTT. Translation: CASKYSGKSTDTQYF.

The chain has TRBV29-1 and TRBJ2-1; 12 nucleotides agree with TRBD2. Germline CDR1 reads SQVTM; CDR2 reads ANQGSEA. CDR3 length equals 16 residues. The V and J ends lost 0 bases and 9 bases, in that order; junction bases with no gene match: 9. The DNA for the CDR3 is TGCAGCGTTGAAGAACTCGCTAGCGGGAGGGCGGGTGAGCAGTTCTTC. Its translation is CSVEELASGRAGEQFF.

This clone was observed a single time. The chain joins TRBV12-3 or TRBV12-4 to TRBJ1-2; a weak D match, TRBD1 (6 bases). Trimming stripped 4 bases from V and 3 bases from J, with 9 bases between. The length of the CDR3 is 13 residues. The CDR3 sequence is CASSSYRDYGYTF. CDR3 nucleotides: TGTGCCAGCAGTTCATACAGGGACTATGGCTACACCTTC.

On this clone: Compared with germline, one end of the junction differs, possibly owing to a read error. The V gene is TRBV10-3, the J gene TRBJ1-2; a weak D match, TRBD1 (6 bases). This CDR3 spans 12 amino acids. In germline, CDR1 is ENHRY, CDR2 SYGVKD. The chain's CDR3 is CAIMGRGYGYTF. The CDR3 DNA is TGTGCCATCATGGGCAGGGGATATGGTTACACCTTC.

This chain joins TRBV29-1 and TRBJ2-7; D is perhaps TRBD1 (6 bases). The CDR3 extends over 14 amino acids. With 1 base removed from V and 0 bases from J, the gap between germline ends came to 10 bases. The germline CDR1 and CDR2 sequences are SQVTM and ANQGSEA. The CDR3 here is CSVEGQGSSYEQYF. The DNA for the CDR3 is TGCAGCGTTGAAGGGCAGGGGAGCTCCTACGAGCAGTACTTC.

A remark on this clone: Other DNA sequences in this sample translate to the same CDR3. The V gene is TRBV19, the J gene TRBJ2-7, with a possible D match to TRBD2 (5 bases). The CDR3 spans 13 residues. Per the germline V gene, CDR1 is LNHDA and CDR2 is SQIVND (reference sequence). Trimming pared 4 bases from V and 3 bases from J, leaving 10 bases between. CDR3 amino acids: CASSRDRDYEQYF. CDR3 bases: TGTGCCAGTAGTAGAGACCGGGACTACGAGCAGTACTTC.

This clone was counted once. V is TRBV19 and J is TRBJ1-4; 11 bases are shared with TRBD1. This CDR3 comprises 14 residues. Germline CDR1 is LNHDA and CDR2 is SQIVND (reference sequence). Unmatched junction bases numbered 6, after V lost 6 bases and J lost 9 bases. The CDR3 coding sequence is TGTGCCAGTAGCCCGGGACAGGGGGTGAAAAAACTGTTTTTT. Protein product: CASSPGQGVKKLFF.

J is TRBJ1-5 and V is TRBV6-1; 7 bases align to TRBD1. Trimming took 2 bases from V and 0 from J; bases not matched to a gene: 4. The CDR3 consists of 16 residues. Germline assignment: CDR1 MNHNS and CDR2 SASEGT. This chain's CDR3 is CASSEYGTVSNQPQHF. CDR3 nucleotide sequence: TGTGCCAGCAGTGAATACGGGACAGTTAGCAATCAGCCCCAGCATTTT.

The chain carries TRBV9 and TRBJ2-1, with 8 bases that match TRBD1. The V gene's germline CDR1 is SGDLS and CDR2 YYNGEE. Germline trimming cut 3 bases from V and 0 bases from J; bases unmatched to any gene: 5. The CDR3 consists of 16 residues. The CDR3 sequence is CASSAPGTGSYNEQFF. The CDR3 bases are TGTGCCAGCAGCGCCCCGGGGACAGGCTCCTACAATGAGCAGTTCTTC.

The chain carries TRBV7-2 and TRBJ2-7; 7 bases are a match to TRBD2. Germline-derived CDR1 and CDR2 are SGHTA and FQGNSA. The CDR3 totals 17 residues. J lost 5 bases, V lost 0 bases, and 13 bases had no gene match. CDR3 nucleotide sequence: TGTGCCAGCAGCTTAGCGGGGTCGCGGGCGGGAGCTAACGAGCAGTACTTC. Translating it yields CASSLAGSRAGANEQYF.

The chain has TRBV24-1 and TRBJ2-1; 9 nucleotides match TRBD1. Trimming cost V 7 bases and J 9 bases; bases outside gene matches: 12. Germline V gene lookup returns CDR1 KGHDR and CDR2 SFDVKD. CDR3 length: 15 amino acids. This CDR3 is CATSNPGQGDSEQFF. The CDR3 DNA reads TGTGCCACCAGCAACCCGGGACAGGGTGATAGTGAGCAGTTCTTC.

The CDR3 DNA reads as TGTGCCAGCAGAATAGCGGGAGCGGTCTACAATGAGCAGTTCTTC. Translated: CASRIAGAVYNEQFF. The J gene is TRBJ2-1, the V gene TRBV6-5; 9 nucleotides match TRBD2. CDR3 size: 15 residues. The germline CDR1 and CDR2 sequences are MNHEY and SVGAGI. Losses at the gene ends were 6 bases for V and 3 bases for J; bases not matched to a gene: 6.

The chain combines TRBV18 with TRBJ2-1, with 7 positions matching TRBD1. J was trimmed by 4 bases and V by 6 bases; bases with no gene match: 6. The CDR3 is 14 amino acids. In germline, CDR1 is KGHSH, CDR2 LQKENI. DNA for the CDR3: TGTGCCAGCTCGACAGGGATGAAATACAATGAGCAGTTCTTC. This gives the protein CASSTGMKYNEQFF.

The chain has TRBV5-1 and TRBJ2-1; perhaps TRBD2 as D (5 bases). Germline V CDR1 and CDR2: SGHRS, YFSETQ. Trimming shortened V by 1 base and J by 6 bases, and 17 bases separated the two germline ends. The CDR3 is made up of 16 amino acids. CDR3 nucleotide sequence: TGCGCCAGCAGCTTGCGAGGGCCCCCCTACGCCAATGAGCAGTTCTTC. The encoded protein is CASSLRGPPYANEQFF.

This sequence joins TRBV14 and TRBJ1-2; 8 nucleotides agree with TRBD1. CDR3 length equals 14 residues. The junction had 8 bases not matched to a gene; V was cut back by 3 bases and J by 8 bases. Looked up from germline, CDR1 is SGHDN and CDR2 is FVKESK. As DNA, the CDR3 is TGTGCCAGCAGCCACCGGGACAGGTTCGGCGGCTACACCTTC. It yields the protein CASSHRDRFGGYTF.

This chain connects TRBV7-2 to TRBJ1-2; the D is unclear. The ends were cut back, 5 bases at V and 6 bases at J, with 13 bases in the middle. From germline, CDR1 is SGHTA and CDR2 FQGNSA. The CDR3 runs 13 residues. In nucleotides, the CDR3 is TGTGCCAGCAGCCCCTCGCCCGCGGATGGCTACACCTTC. Protein sequence: CASSPSPADGYTF.

This clone was observed a few times. The chain links TRBV15 to TRBJ1-5; TRBD1 matches at 9 bases. V lost 10 bases to trimming and J lost 4 bases; unmatched junction nucleotides: 14. The CDR3 length is 16 residues. The V gene's germline CDR1 is LNHNV and CDR2 YYDKDF (reference sequence). The CDR3 sequence is CAISDRTGTGNQPQHF. In DNA form, the CDR3 reads TGTGCCATCTCGGATAGGACCGGGACAGGGAATCAGCCCCAGCATTTT.

The chain is built from TRBV7-2 and TRBJ1-1, with 9 nucleotides matching TRBD1. This CDR3 is built from 14 residues. The V gene's germline CDR1 is SGHTA and CDR2 FQGNSA. V lost 3 bases and J lost 11; bases outside the gene matches: 10. The CDR3 bases are TGTGCCAGCAGCTTTGGGACAGGGCCGTTACCGGCTTTCTTT. Encoded protein: CASSFGTGPLPAFF. Using reference TRBV7-2 and TRBJ1-1 for the parts outside the CDR3, the full variable domain is GAGVSQSPSNKVTEKGKDVELRCDPISGHTALYWYRQSLGQGLEFLIYFQGNSAPDKSGLPSDRFSAERTGGSVSTLTIQRTQQEDSAVYLCASSFGTGPLPAFFGQGTRLTVV.

The rearrangement uses TRBV5-4 and TRBJ2-5; TRBD2 aligns across 7 bases. The V segment lost 9 bases and the J segment 0 bases; nucleotides outside the gene matches: 2. Germline CDR1 is SGHNT and CDR2 is YYREEE (reference sequence). The CDR3 is 12 residues long. The CDR3 sequence is CATSGDQETQYF. The CDR3 DNA follows: TGTGCCACGAGCGGGGACCAAGAGACCCAGTACTTC.

This chain links TRBV6-2 or TRBV6-3 with TRBJ2-3; D ambiguous. The CDR3 runs to 14 residues. Germline loops: CDR1 MNHEY, CDR2 SVGEGT. The germline V and J ends were trimmed by 0 bases and 10 bases, with 14 bases remaining between them. The CDR3, as DNA: TGTGCCAGCAGTTACTCCCGGGTGCTACCGTCGCAGTATTTT. Protein: CASSYSRVLPSQYF.

This clone was found a few times. This chain connects TRBV5-5 to TRBJ1-6, with D possibly matching TRBD1 (6 bases). CDR1 and CDR2 (germline): SGHKS, YYEKEE (reference sequence). Trimming shortened V by 4 bases and J by 8 bases, and 22 bases separated the two germline ends. The CDR3 loop spans 17 amino acids. DNA for the CDR3: TGTGCCAGCAGCCACTATTTTACAGGGAAAATGGATTCACCCCTCCACTTT. It encodes CASSHYFTGKMDSPLHF.